Each of the 18 T cell receptor beta chains below was sequenced from the same sample in a study of cytomegalovirus exposure and HLA in healthy donors. The PCR was carried out with 60 Vbeta primers and 13 Jbeta primers. Data came from immunoSEQ multiplex PCR; TCRdb stores just in-frame clones and leaves some out. This repertoire shows about 200,000 clones, 75% to 85% found once; its top ten account for around 1.4%. What was sequenced was PBMCs. These receptors were obtained from a girl aged 10 to 17 in good health and CMV-seropositive.

J is TRBJ2-1 and V is TRBV5-4; 12 bases fit TRBD2. V was clipped by 3 bases and J by 8 bases; unmatched bases: 12. CDR3 length: 17 amino acids. Looked up from germline, CDR1 is SGHNT and CDR2 is YYREEE (reference sequence). In DNA, the CDR3 is TGTGCCAGCAGCTCCGGGCCTAGCGGGGGGGCCGGGGATGAGCAGTTCTTC. Protein sequence: CASSSGPSGGAGDEQFF.

The V gene is TRBV9, the J gene TRBJ2-5; TRBD2 might be the D (7 bases). CDR1 is SGDLS and CDR2 is YYNGEE in the germline V gene. The length of the CDR3 is 16 residues. V lost 0 bases to trimming and J lost 11 bases, with 23 bases between them. The CDR3, as DNA: TGTGCCAGCAGCGTAGCTGAGGGGGGGCCGTTTGGTGAGCAGTACTTC. Amino acid sequence: CASSVAEGGPFGEQYF.

This chain connects TRBV29-1 to TRBJ2-1; tentatively, D is TRBD2 (5 bases). Looked up from germline, CDR1 is SQVTM and CDR2 is ANQGSEA. Trimming took 0 bases from V and 5 from J, leaving 17 bases between them. This CDR3 has 16 amino acids. In nucleotides, the CDR3 is TGCAGCGTTGAAGATCATGAGAGGGCGACGAACAATGAGCAGTTCTTC. Its protein product is CSVEDHERATNNEQFF.

The chain recombines TRBV7-8 with TRBJ2-5; no definite D call. The CDR3 is made up of 18 amino acids. The germline V gene encodes CDR1 SGHVS and CDR2 FQNEAQ. V lost 2 bases and J 3 bases, leaving 22 bases between the germline ends. The CDR3 nucleotides read TGTGCCAGCAGCTTAATCTCCGCAGGTTCGACAATTAAAGAGACCCAGTACTTC. It translates to CASSLISAGSTIKETQYF. Using reference TRBV7-8 and TRBJ2-5 for the parts outside the CDR3, the full variable domain is GAGVSQSPRYKVAKRGQDVALRCDPISGHVSLFWYQQALGQGPEFLTYFQNEAQLDKSGLPSDRFFAERPEGSVSTLKIQRTQQEDSAVYLCASSLISAGSTIKETQYFGPGTRLLVL.

The chain joins TRBV15 to TRBJ2-6; 7 bases line up with TRBD1. The J segment lost 1 base and the V segment lost 0 bases, leaving 3 bases of the junction unmatched. Germline V CDR1 and CDR2: LNHNV, YYDKDF (reference sequence). The CDR3 is 17 residues long. This chain's CDR3 is CATSRDKGASGANVLTF. The CDR3 DNA reads as TGTGCCACCAGCAGAGATAAGGGGGCTTCTGGGGCCAACGTCCTGACTTTC.

The chain recombines TRBV19 with TRBJ1-6; TRBD1 matches 7 bases. The ends lost 6 bases at V and 10 bases at J; junction bases unmatched: 12. Germline loops: CDR1 LNHDA, CDR2 SQIVND (reference sequence). CDR3 length: 15 amino acids. CDR3 protein: CASRPDRAAYSPLHF. In nucleotides, the CDR3 is TGTGCCAGTAGACCTGACAGGGCAGCGTACTCACCCCTCCACTTT.

The chain employs TRBV10-3 and TRBJ2-7; 11 bases map to TRBD1. V lost 10 bases to trimming and J lost 4 bases; unmatched junction nucleotides: 6. CDR1 is ENHRY and CDR2 is SYGVKD in the germline V gene. The CDR3 is 13 residues long. The DNA of the CDR3 is TGTGCCACCGGACAGGGGGCAGGGTACGAGCAGTACTTC. This gives the protein CATGQGAGYEQYF.

The V call is TRBV10-1, the J call TRBJ1-2, with 7 bases identical to TRBD1. CDR3 length equals 13 residues. Per the germline V gene, CDR1 is WNHNN and CDR2 is SYGVQD (reference sequence). V trimming: 10 bases; J trimming: 1 base; junction bases outside the gene matches: 6. The CDR3 reads CATQRDSNYGYTF. CDR3 nucleotide sequence: TGCGCCACCCAACGGGACAGTAACTATGGCTACACCTTC.

V is TRBV19 and J is TRBJ2-2; the D is unclear. The V end lost 3 bases, the J end lost 6 bases, and 8 bases lay between the germline ends. This CDR3 contains 13 residues. Germline CDR1 LNHDA, CDR2 SQIVND (reference sequence). The CDR3 is CASSIRAAGELFF. In DNA, the CDR3 is TGTGCCAGTAGTATCCGAGCTGCCGGGGAGCTGTTTTTT.

The chain recombines TRBV2 with TRBJ1-2, with 10 bases matching TRBD1. Germline loops: CDR1 SNHLY, CDR2 FYNNEI. There are 13 residues in the CDR3. The trim removed 7 bases at V and 8 bases at J, leaving 7 bases unmatched. The CDR3 DNA sequence: TGTGCCAGCACCGGGACAGGGGCGGCGGGCTACACCTTC. It translates to CASTGTGAAGYTF.

This chain uses TRBV5-6 with TRBJ2-4; 12 bases are a match to TRBD2. The V and J ends lost 0 bases and 9 bases, in that order; junction bases with no gene match: 16. Germline V lookup: CDR1 SGHDT, CDR2 YYEEEE. This CDR3 has 19 amino acids. The CDR3 is CASSLAKETSGGFGSIQYF. CDR3 coding DNA: TGTGCCAGCAGCTTGGCCAAGGAGACTAGCGGGGGATTCGGCAGCATTCAGTACTTC.

This clone was recorded a few times. The genes are TRBV15 and TRBJ2-7; D is unresolved. The V gene's germline CDR1 is LNHNV and CDR2 YYDKDF (reference sequence). The V gene lost 8 bases and the J gene lost 1 base, with 12 bases spanning the gap. This CDR3 is built from 13 residues. Here the CDR3 DNA reads TGTGCCACCGCCCCAGTTGATTCCTACGAGCAGTACTTC. It encodes CATAPVDSYEQYF.

J is TRBJ2-7 and V is TRBV11-2, with D maybe TRBD2 (5 bases). CDR3 length: 13 residues. Germline values: CDR1 SGHAT, CDR2 FQNNGV. V lost 6 bases and J 6 bases, leaving 15 bases between the germline ends. In nucleotides, the CDR3 is TGTGCCAGCAGACGAGGGATAACCTCCGAGCAGTACTTC. It is translated as CASRRGITSEQYF.

V and J are TRBV7-9 and TRBJ2-7, with TRBD1 matching 12 bases. Germline assignment: CDR1 SEHNR and CDR2 FQNEAQ (reference sequence). CDR3 length: 15 residues. V was pared by 5 bases and J by 3 bases, with 5 bases of the junction left unmatched. As DNA, the CDR3 is TGTGCCAGCAGCAAGGGACAGGGGGCTATCTACGAGCAGTACTTC. Its translation: CASSKGQGAIYEQYF.

The chain joins TRBV7-9 to TRBJ2-7, with a possible D match to TRBD2 (5 bases). Trimming took off 2 bases at V and 6 bases at J, with 20 bases between the two ends. The germline gives CDR1 SEHNR, CDR2 FQNEAQ (reference sequence). The CDR3 extends over 16 amino acids. The CDR3 sequence is CASSLSGGGGSTEQYF. CDR3 sequence (DNA): TGTGCCAGCAGCTTAAGTGGAGGTGGCGGTTCCACCGAGCAGTACTTC.

The J gene is TRBJ1-5, the V gene TRBV10-3; TRBD1 agrees at 8 bases. CDR3 length: 15 residues. Germline V gene sequence: CDR1 ENHRY, CDR2 SYGVKD. J was trimmed by 5 bases and V by 3 bases; bases with no gene match: 6. The DNA for the CDR3 is TGTGCCATCAGTGAAGGCAGGGGGCTGTATCAGCCCCAGCATTTT. It codes for CAISEGRGLYQPQHF.

This chain connects TRBV6-4 to TRBJ2-1, with D perhaps TRBD1 (5 bases). Trimming took 1 base from V and 7 from J, leaving 8 bases between them. The germline CDR1 and CDR2 sequences are MRHNA and SNTAGT. CDR3 length equals 13 residues. CDR3 nucleotide sequence: TGTGCCAGCAGTGACTTTAAGGGGAATGAGCAGTTCTTC. Translated, it gives CASSDFKGNEQFF.

The chain is built from TRBV12-5 and TRBJ1-2, with D possibly TRBD1 on 5 matching bases. The CDR3 covers 15 residues. Germline lookup yields CDR1 LGHNT and CDR2 FRNRAP. V was shortened by 6 bases and J by 1 base, with 15 bases between the two germline ends. This chain's CDR3 is CASGPDTGINYGYTF. The DNA for the CDR3 is TGTGCTAGTGGACCGGACACCGGAATTAACTATGGCTACACCTTC.